The 21 T cell receptor beta chains in this list originate from one sample, sequenced in a study of CD8+ T cells in alopecia areata. RNA was extracted and reverse transcribed into cDNA as the sequencing template. Profiled with immunoSEQ multiplex PCR; TCRdb holds only in-frame clones, not every one. Here the sample spans 130,000 to 150,000 clones, around two thirds being singletons. The material sequenced was CD8+ T cells sorted from blood. These receptors all stem from a human donor in good health.

This clone appeared a few times. CDR3 DNA: TGCAGCGTTGCCCCGGACAGGGGTCGGAGCGAGCAGTACTTC. It specifies CSVAPDRGRSEQYF. V usage is TRBV29-1 and J usage is TRBJ2-7; 9 nucleotides align to TRBD1. Trimming at V came to 4 bases and at J to 6 bases, leaving 10 bases not matched to a gene. The germline V gene has CDR1 SQVTM and CDR2 ANQGSEA. This CDR3 is 14 amino acids long.

As DNA, the CDR3 is TGTGCCAGCAGCCAGATAGGCAATGAGCAGTTCTTC. It translates to CASSQIGNEQFF. This chain connects TRBV14 to TRBJ2-1, with D uncertain. Germline V gives CDR1 SGHDN, CDR2 FVKESK. The CDR3 consists of 12 residues. V lost 3 bases and J 6 bases, leaving 6 bases between the germline ends.

This clone was seen more than once but under ten times. The chain carries TRBV29-1 and TRBJ2-1, with 8 bases aligning to TRBD2. CDR3 size: 13 residues. Germline loops: CDR1 SQVTM, CDR2 ANQGSEA. J lost 4 bases, V lost 5 bases, and 4 bases had no gene match. CDR3 residues: CSVILAGYNEQFF. In DNA, the CDR3 is TGCAGCGTTATCCTAGCGGGTTACAATGAGCAGTTCTTC.

The chain joins TRBV4-1 to TRBJ1-5; a weak D match, TRBD1 (5 bases). Germline V gene data show CDR1 as MGHRA and CDR2 as YSYEKL. CDR3 length equals 15 residues. Trimming cost V 0 bases and J 5 bases, with 11 bases left between them. The DNA of the CDR3 is TGCGCCAGCAGCCAAGAGGCCAGGGACGATCAGCCCCAGCATTTT. Residues: CASSQEARDDQPQHF.

This rearrangement joins TRBV7-9 to TRBJ2-2; D remains unclear. CDR1 SEHNR and CDR2 FQNEAQ come from the germline V gene (reference sequence). V was trimmed by 3 bases and J by 1 base, leaving 3 bases between them. The CDR3 runs to 13 residues. CDR3 coding DNA: TGTGCCAGCAGCTTGGAGAACACCGGGGAGCTGTTTTTT. This translates into CASSLENTGELFF.

The chain has TRBV15 and TRBJ1-4; weak D call: TRBD1 (5 bases). In germline, CDR1 is LNHNV, CDR2 YYDKDF (reference sequence). This CDR3 is built from 15 residues. Trimming took off 4 bases at V and 5 bases at J, with 14 bases between the two ends. CDR3 loop: CATSISGTRNEKLFF. CDR3 bases: TGTGCCACCAGCATCTCCGGGACGAGGAATGAAAAACTGTTTTTT.

CDR3 in DNA: TGTGCCAGCAGTGAGGTGGGGCTAAGCACAGATACGCAGTATTTT. It encodes CASSEVGLSTDTQYF. This chain connects TRBV6-1 to TRBJ2-3, with a weak D call TRBD1 (5 bases). Germline CDR1 MNHNS, CDR2 SASEGT. The CDR3 spans 15 residues. The V and J ends lost 3 bases and 0 bases respectively, with 10 bases between them.

The V call is TRBV6-1, the J call TRBJ1-1; TRBD1 is a possible D gene (5 bases). The CDR3 spans 14 residues. Germline CDR1 reads MNHNS; CDR2 reads SASEGT. Deletions cut 1 base from V and 0 bases from J, with 6 bases between. This CDR3 is CASSEGRVNTEAFF. The CDR3 nucleotides read TGTGCCAGCAGTGAAGGCAGGGTGAACACTGAAGCTTTCTTT.

This chain connects TRBV11-3 to TRBJ2-2, with no clear D. Germline assignment: CDR1 SGHNT and CDR2 YENEEA. Deletions cut 5 bases from V and 3 bases from J, with 16 bases between. This CDR3 has 16 residues. CDR3 DNA: TGTGCCAGCAGCATAGGACCCCGCGAAGACACCGGGGAGCTGTTTTTT. It is translated as CASSIGPREDTGELFF.

There are a few counts of this clone. V is TRBV29-1 and J is TRBJ2-6; D call uncertain. CDR3 length: 14 amino acids. The germline V gene has CDR1 SQVTM and CDR2 ANQGSEA. V lost 0 bases and J lost 2, with 5 bases in between. The CDR3 region has the DNA TGCAGCGTTGAAGACCCCCCTGGGGCCAACGTCCTGACTTTC. This gives the protein CSVEDPPGANVLTF.

The gene calls are TRBV5-6 and TRBJ1-5; D is uncertain. Trimming pared 0 bases from V and 7 bases from J, leaving 8 bases between. Germline V CDR1 and CDR2: SGHDT, YYEEEE. This CDR3 spans 13 amino acids. CDR3 DNA: TGTGCCAGCAGCTTGGTGGGGAGCCAGCCCCAGCATTTT. The encoded protein is CASSLVGSQPQHF.

The V call is TRBV9, the J call TRBJ2-1; 7 bases map to TRBD2. Germline assignment: CDR1 SGDLS and CDR2 YYNGEE. The length of the CDR3 is 14 residues. The V and J ends lost 4 bases and 3 bases, in that order; junction bases with no gene match: 4. Here the CDR3 reads CASSPRGDYNEQFF. The CDR3 DNA follows: TGTGCCAGCAGCCCTCGGGGGGACTACAATGAGCAGTTCTTC. The full variable domain, in which reference TRBV9 and TRBJ2-1 provide the parts outside the CDR3, is DSGVTQTPKHLITATGQRVTLRCSPRSGDLSVYWYQQSLDQGLQFLIQYYNGEERAKGNILERFSAQQFPDLHSELNLSSLELGDSALYFCASSPRGDYNEQFFGPGTRLTVL.

This chain joins TRBV27 and TRBJ2-3; unclear D gene. This CDR3 is built from 12 residues. Trimming cost V 6 bases and J 6 bases, with 10 bases left between them. Germline V gene sequence: CDR1 MNHEY, CDR2 SMNVEV (reference sequence). In DNA, the CDR3 is TGTGCCAGCAGCCAAACGAAGGATACGCAGTATTTT. Encoded protein: CASSQTKDTQYF.

The J gene is TRBJ2-1, the V gene TRBV25-1; D not resolved. Trimming took 3 bases from V and 10 from J, leaving 7 bases between them. The germline V gene has CDR1 MGHDK and CDR2 SYGVNS. This CDR3 has 11 amino acids. CDR3 amino acids: CASSDYMEQFF. DNA for the CDR3: TGTGCCAGCAGTGATTATATGGAGCAGTTCTTC.

This clone has more than one count but fewer than ten. The V and J genes are TRBV29-1 and TRBJ2-2, with D hard to call. The V gene's germline CDR1 is SQVTM and CDR2 ANQGSEA. Trimming cost V 3 bases and J 4 bases, with 9 bases left between them. This CDR3 comprises 13 residues. CDR3 nucleotide sequence: TGCAGCGTTGAGGGTACTACCACCGGGGAGCTGTTTTTT. This translates into CSVEGTTTGELFF.

The chain links TRBV7-9 to TRBJ2-3; 7 bases map to TRBD1. In germline, CDR1 is SEHNR, CDR2 FQNEAQ (reference sequence). The V segment lost 4 bases and the J segment 7 bases; nucleotides outside the gene matches: 11. CDR3 length: 15 amino acids. CDR3 protein: CASSSLTTGDNTQYF. The CDR3 nucleotides are TGTGCCAGCAGCTCGCTAACCACAGGGGACAATACGCAGTATTTT. The full variable domain, its missing parts supplied by reference TRBV7-9 and TRBJ2-3, is DTGVSQNPRHKITKRGQNVTFRCDPISEHNRLYWYRQTLGQGPEFLTYFQNEAQLEKSRLLSDRFSAERPKGSFSTLEIQRTEQGDSAMYLCASSSLTTGDNTQYFGPGTRLTVL.

This clone was detected ten times or more. One junction end does not reproduce the germline sequence, and a read error may be involved. The sample carries other DNA sequences with the same CDR3. The rearrangement joins TRBV6-6 to TRBJ1-2; no clear D gene. The CDR3 is 14 residues long. CDR1 is MNHNY and CDR2 is SVGAGI in the germline V gene (reference sequence). The CDR3 sequence: CASSESSDVYGYTF. The CDR3 coding sequence is TGCGCCAGCAGTGAGTCGAGCGATGTATATGGCTACACCTTC.

V gene TRBV6-5 combines with J gene TRBJ2-3; 10 nucleotides line up with TRBD2. The CDR3 extends over 14 amino acids. Trimming removed 5 bases from V and 6 bases from J; junction bases left unmatched: 5. Germline lookup yields CDR1 MNHEY and CDR2 SVGAGI. The CDR3 nucleotides read TGTGCCAGCAGTGCGACTAGCGGGTGGGATACGCAGTATTTT. Its translation: CASSATSGWDTQYF.

The rearrangement joins TRBV2 to TRBJ1-2, with TRBD1 matching 9 bases. V lost 3 bases, J lost 0 bases, and 5 bases stayed unmatched. The CDR3 runs 16 residues. The germline gives CDR1 SNHLY, CDR2 FYNNEI. In nucleotides, the CDR3 is TGTGCCAGCAGTGATTCCCGGGACAGGGCTAACTATGGCTACACCTTC. This encodes CASSDSRDRANYGYTF.

The V call is TRBV13, the J call TRBJ2-1, with 11 bases aligning to TRBD2. Losses at the gene ends were 2 bases for V and 6 bases for J; bases not matched to a gene: 3. This CDR3 has 15 residues. The germline gives CDR1 PRHDT, CDR2 FYEKMQ (reference sequence). The CDR3 loop reads CASSLSGLAVNEQFF. The CDR3 nucleotides are TGTGCCAGCAGCTTATCGGGACTAGCGGTCAATGAGCAGTTCTTC.

This clone has a handful of counts. This chain joins TRBV6-6 and TRBJ1-5; TRBD1 is a possible D gene (5 bases). Trimming left V 2 bases short and J 5 bases short, with 13 bases between. The CDR3 runs to 15 residues. Germline assignment: CDR1 MNHNY and CDR2 SVGAGI (reference sequence). CDR3: CASSYTGTSDQPQHF. The CDR3 bases are TGTGCCAGCAGTTACACTGGGACTTCCGATCAGCCCCAGCATTTT.